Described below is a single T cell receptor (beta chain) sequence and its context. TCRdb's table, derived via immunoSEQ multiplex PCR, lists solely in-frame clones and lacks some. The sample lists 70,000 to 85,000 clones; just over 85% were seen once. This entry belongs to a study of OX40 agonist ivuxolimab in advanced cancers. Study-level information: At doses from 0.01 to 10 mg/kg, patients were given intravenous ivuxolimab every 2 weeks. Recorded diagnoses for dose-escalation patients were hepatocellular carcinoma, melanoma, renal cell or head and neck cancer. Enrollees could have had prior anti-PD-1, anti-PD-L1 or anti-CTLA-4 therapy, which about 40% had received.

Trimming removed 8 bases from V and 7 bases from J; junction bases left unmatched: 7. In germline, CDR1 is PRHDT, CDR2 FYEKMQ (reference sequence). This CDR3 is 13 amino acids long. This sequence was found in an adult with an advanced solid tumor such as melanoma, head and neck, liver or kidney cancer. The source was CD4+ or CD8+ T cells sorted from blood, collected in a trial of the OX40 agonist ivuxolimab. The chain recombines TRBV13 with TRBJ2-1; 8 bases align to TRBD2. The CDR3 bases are TGTGCCAGCTCCGGCGGGGGGAAGAATGAGCAGTTCTTC. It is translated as CASSGGGKNEQFF.